The rows below give T cell receptor beta chains drawn from one sample of a study of OX40 agonist ivuxolimab in advanced cancers. Clones were read by immunoSEQ multiplex PCR, and TCRdb kept only the in-frame ones, dropping some. This sample has about 36,000 clones, with 65% to 80% found just once. Sequenced material: CD4+ or CD8+ T cells sorted from blood, taken in a trial of the OX40 agonist ivuxolimab. The receptors come from an adult with an advanced solid tumor such as melanoma, head and neck, liver or kidney cancer. The CDR3 runs from the conserved cysteine through the conserved F or W. Fields, in order: clone size, D gene, J gene, V gene, CDR3 DNA, CDR3 protein. D genes are given only for firm matches. Size is omitted from some rows. Given values are once, few, many or a class for expanded clones.

- - TRBJ1-3 TRBV11-2 TGTGCCAGCAGCCCTAGTTACGGGGGGGCTGGAAACACCATATATTTT CASSPSYGGAGNTIYF
- - TRBJ2-7 TRBV28 TGTGCCAGCACCACAACGGGGGGCTGGTCCTACGAGCAGTACTTC CASTTTGGWSYEQYF
- TRBD1 TRBJ1-2 TRBV7-6 TGTGCCAGCAGCAGGGGACAGGGGGCGGGCTACACCTTC CASSRGQGAGYTF
- - TRBJ1-5 TRBV5-1 TGCGCCAGCAGCTTGGGGGTAGGGAGGGATCAGCCCCAGCATTTT CASSLGVGRDQPQHF
- - TRBJ1-4 TRBV4-1 TGCGCCAGCAGCCAAGAGCCAGTCGCGGATGAAAAGCTGTTTTTT CASSQEPVADEKLFF
- - TRBJ1-1 TRBV27 TGTGCCAGCAGTTTCAGGGATGGGACTGAAGCTTTCTTT CASSFRDGTEAFF
- TRBD1 TRBJ1-3 TRBV9 TGTGCCAGCAGCCTCCGGACAGGGACTGGAAACACCATATATTTT CASSLRTGTGNTIYF
- - TRBJ1-2 TRBV28 TGTGCCAGCACCTACGGACCAGCGGGCTACACCTTC CASTYGPAGYTF
- TRBD1 TRBJ2-7 TRBV18 TGTGCCAGCTCACCCCAGGGGGCCCACGAGCAGTACTTC CASSPQGAHEQYF
- TRBD1 TRBJ2-2 TRBV7-6 TGTGCCAGCAGCTCACAGGGGGCTATCGGGGAGCTGTTTTTT CASSSQGAIGELFF
- - TRBJ1-2 TRBV4-1 TGCGCCAGCAGCCAAGGTGATTCGGGGTTCTATGGCTACACCTTC CASSQGDSGFYGYTF
once TRBD1 TRBJ2-1 TRBV7-9 TGTGCCAGCAGCTTGAATACAGGGGGCGGGGATGAGCAGTTCTTC CASSLNTGGGDEQFF
- - TRBJ2-3 TRBV28 TGTGCCAGCAGTCCGATGACCCGGAGATTCGATACGCAGTATTTT CASSPMTRRFDTQYF
- - TRBJ1-2 TRBV6-4 TGTGCCAGCAGTTACGGGGGTGGTGGCTACACCTTC CASSYGGGGYTF
- - TRBJ1-1 TRBV9 TGTGCCAGCAGCGTAGACGTCAACACTGAAGCTTTCTTT CASSVDVNTEAFF
few - TRBJ2-1 TRBV7-7 TGTGCCAGCAGCATAAACCGGGACAATGAGCAGTTCTTC CASSINRDNEQFF
few - TRBJ1-2 TRBV9 TGTGCCAGCAGCGCCAGGGGACTCCAGGACTATGGCTACACCTTC CASSARGLQDYGYTF
- - TRBJ1-5 TRBV4-1 TGCGCCAGCAGCCGGAAGGGGGGGACATTAGATCAGCCCCAGCATTTT CASSRKGGTLDQPQHF
- - TRBJ2-5 TRBV5-1 TGCGCCAGCAGCACCAGGGGGGAAGAGACCCAGTACTTC CASSTRGEETQYF
- - TRBJ2-7 TRBV19 TGTGCCAGTAGTATAGTGGCGTCCTTCTCCTACGAGCAGTACTTC CASSIVASFSYEQYF
once - TRBJ1-2 TRBV19 TGTGCCAGTAGTCCCCTCGGGAGTCGGAAAAACTATGGCTACACCTTC CASSPLGSRKNYGYTF
once - TRBJ1-3 TRBV5-1 TGCGCCAGCAGCTTGGACGGGTCCTCTGGAAACACCATATATTTT CASSLDGSSGNTIYF
- - TRBJ2-1 TRBV5-8 TGTGCCAGCAGCTTGACAGGGTCCCTCTACAATGAGCAGTTCTTC CASSLTGSLYNEQFF
- - TRBJ1-2 TRBV19 TGTGCCAGTCTGGAAACCTATGGCTATGGCTACACCTTC CASLETYGYGYTF
few TRBD1 TRBJ2-2 TRBV2 TGTGCCAGCAGGCCAGACAGGGCGGCGAACACCGGGGAGCTGTTTTTT CASRPDRAANTGELFF
once - TRBJ2-2 TRBV10-1 TGCGCCAGCAGTGACTACAGGGGGGAGCTGTTTTTT CASSDYRGELFF
- - TRBJ1-6 TRBV19 TGTGCCAGTGTAGAGGGCTATAATTCACCCCTCCACTTT CASVEGYNSPLHF
- TRBD1 TRBJ2-1 TRBV7-9 TGTGCCAGCAGCAAGACAGGGGGCGCCTACAATGAGCAGTTCTTC CASSKTGGAYNEQFF
once TRBD1 TRBJ1-2 TRBV11-2 TGTGCCAGCAGCTTGGAGGGACAGGGGACCAGCGGCTACACCTTC CASSLEGQGTSGYTF
- TRBD1 TRBJ1-3 TRBV7-6 TGTGCCAGCAGCGCCCGACAGGGTGGGGGTCCCTCTGGAAACACCATATATTTT CASSARQGGGPSGNTIYF
- - TRBJ2-4 TRBV18 TGTGCCAGCTCACCACCTGGGTCCGGAAACATTCAGTACTTC CASSPPGSGNIQYF
- - TRBJ1-5 TRBV2 TGTGCCACCAGACAGGCTAGCAATCAGCCCCAGCATTTT CATRQASNQPQHF
once TRBD1 TRBJ2-3 TRBV27 TGTGCCAGCAGTCCTCTGACAGGGGCAGGCGATACGCAGTATTTT CASSPLTGAGDTQYF
- - TRBJ2-7 TRBV7-2 TGTGCCAGCAGCTTAGCGCCCGTAGACAGGCGCTACGAGCAGTACTTC CASSLAPVDRRYEQYF
- - TRBJ2-3 TRBV28 TGTGCCAGCGTTCCCGAAGTCCAAGATACGCAGTATTTT CASVPEVQDTQYF
- TRBD1 TRBJ1-5 TRBV6-6 TGTGCCAGCAGTTACCGCCGGGACAGGAGTCAGCCCCAGCATTTT CASSYRRDRSQPQHF
few TRBD2 TRBJ2-7 TRBV7-9 TGTGCCAGCAGCTTAGCCCAAGCAGCGGGGGAGCAGTACTTC CASSLAQAAGEQYF
- - TRBJ2-5 TRBV10-3 TGTGCCATCAGTGGCGGGACAGCGCAAGAGACCCAGTACTTC CAISGGTAQETQYF
- - TRBJ2-3 TRBV9 TGTGCCAGCAATCGCGGGGATAGCACAGATACGCAGTATTTT CASNRGDSTDTQYF
- TRBD1 TRBJ2-3 TRBV7-9 TGTGCCAGCAGCCCAGCCAGGGACAGGGTTACAGATACGCAGTATTTT CASSPARDRVTDTQYF
- - TRBJ1-1 TRBV11-3 TGTGCCAGCAGCTCGGGAGGAGGGATGGCTTTCTTT CASSSGGGMAFF
- - TRBJ1-3 TRBV6-1 TGTGCCAGCAGTGACGGGGGCTCAGGAAACACCATATATTTT CASSDGGSGNTIYF
- TRBD1 TRBJ1-1 TRBV5-1 TGCGCCAGCAGCTCCGGGACAGCGAACACTGAAGCTTTCTTT CASSSGTANTEAFF
- - TRBJ1-6 TRBV6-4 TGTGCCAGCGCCCAAGGGGAATACGGTTCACCCCTCCACTTT CASAQGEYGSPLHF
- - TRBJ2-5 TRBV5-4 TGTGCCAGCAGCTTGGGGGGGCAGACCCAGTACTTC CASSLGGQTQYF
- - TRBJ1-6 TRBV30 TGTGCCTGGAGTATTCCACGGAGGGGTAATTCACCCCTCCACTTT CAWSIPRRGNSPLHF
- - TRBJ1-2 TRBV7-9 TGTGCCAGCAGCTCCGGCAGGAACTATGGCTACACCTTC CASSSGRNYGYTF
once TRBD1 TRBJ2-5 TRBV7-2 TGTGCCAGCAGCTTCCGGACAGGGACTCTCCAAGAGACCCAGTACTTC CASSFRTGTLQETQYF